This passage covers 20 T cell receptor beta chains from one sample sequenced in a study of blood T cell repertoires in COVID-19 (dated by TCRdb to 2020 to 2021). The library was generated by the immunoSEQ multiplex PCR assay. TCRdb holds this immuneACCESS table with in-frame rearrangements only. Some clones are missing; in checked studies, unresolved V genes explain under half, and the rest has no known cause. This sample holds roughly 250,000 clones; approximately 85% were observed only once. The top ten constitute roughly 0.8% of the sample. The sample was peripheral blood. The receptors shown here come from a woman in her twenties or thirties with acute or convalescent COVID-19.

The J gene is TRBJ2-7, the V gene TRBV11-3; 7 bases are shared with TRBD2. This CDR3 has 15 amino acids. J lost 6 bases, V lost 3 bases, and 11 bases had no gene match. The germline V gene has CDR1 SGHNT and CDR2 YENEEA. CDR3 DNA: TGTGCCAGCAGCTTGCAGGGCGGGAGCTTTGTCGAGCAGTACTTC. Amino acid sequence: CASSLQGGSFVEQYF.

The V call is TRBV9, the J call TRBJ2-3; the D gene is possibly TRBD2 (6 bases). From germline, CDR1 is SGDLS and CDR2 YYNGEE. The CDR3 length is 15 residues. Trimming removed 3 bases at V and 2 bases at J, with 13 bases between. As DNA, the CDR3 is TGTGCCAGCAGCGGATCGGACTATTCCACAGATACGCAGTATTTT. Protein product: CASSGSDYSTDTQYF. The whole variable domain, filled in from reference TRBV9 and TRBJ2-3, reads DSGVTQTPKHLITATGQRVTLRCSPRSGDLSVYWYQQSLDQGLQFLIQYYNGEERAKGNILERFSAQQFPDLHSELNLSSLELGDSALYFCASSGSDYSTDTQYFGPGTRLTVL.

This clone has just a few counts. The chain recombines TRBV12-3 or TRBV12-4 with TRBJ1-1; possible D gene TRBD1, 6 bases. Trimming took 4 bases from V and 1 from J, leaving 7 bases between them. The CDR3 loop spans 13 amino acids. CDR3 protein: CASSWGQNTEAFF. In DNA, the CDR3 is TGTGCCAGCAGTTGGGGACAGAACACTGAAGCTTTCTTT.

The gene calls are TRBV6-1 and TRBJ2-3; 14 nucleotides match TRBD2. This CDR3 comprises 16 residues. Germline CDR1 and CDR2: MNHNS and SASEGT. The V segment lost 5 bases and the J segment 10 bases; nucleotides outside the gene matches: 11. CDR3 sequence (DNA): TGTGCCAGCAGTAAAGTTCCCGGGACTAGCGGGAGATCGCAGTATTTT. Translating gives CASSKVPGTSGRSQYF.

This rearrangement joins TRBV7-9 to TRBJ2-5, with D tentatively TRBD1 (6 bases). Trimming took off 2 bases at V and 3 bases at J, with 16 bases between the two ends. The CDR3 is 16 residues long. Germline V CDR1 and CDR2: SEHNR, FQNEAQ (reference sequence). CDR3 sequence reads: CASSLNYGRGEETQYF. CDR3 DNA: TGTGCCAGCAGCTTAAATTACGGCAGGGGAGAAGAGACCCAGTACTTC. The full variable domain, completed using reference TRBV7-9 and TRBJ2-5, is DTGVSQNPRHKITKRGQNVTFRCDPISEHNRLYWYRQTLGQGPEFLTYFQNEAQLEKSRLLSDRFSAERPKGSFSTLEIQRTEQGDSAMYLCASSLNYGRGEETQYFGPGTRLLVL.

The V and J genes are TRBV29-1 and TRBJ2-3; a weak D match, TRBD1 (6 bases). CDR3 length: 16 amino acids. From germline, CDR1 is SQVTM and CDR2 ANQGSEA. Trimming left V 0 bases short and J 1 base short, with 14 bases between. CDR3 region: CSVEDQEWTGTDTQYF. CDR3 sequence (DNA): TGCAGCGTTGAAGATCAGGAATGGACAGGCACAGATACGCAGTATTTT.

The chain is built from TRBV7-2 and TRBJ2-7; D call uncertain. Germline V CDR1 and CDR2: SGHTA, FQGNSA. The CDR3 is 15 amino acids. Between the trimmed V and J ends, which lost 0 bases and 3 bases, there was a span of 12 bases. DNA of the CDR3: TGTGCCAGCAGCTTAGCGTCGCCCACCGGCTACGAGCAGTACTTC. Its translation: CASSLASPTGYEQYF.

This clone was seen only a few times. The rearrangement links TRBV5-1 to TRBJ2-2, with 8 bases that match TRBD1. The germline V gene encodes CDR1 SGHRS and CDR2 YFSETQ. V gave up 0 bases and J gave up 6 bases; unmatched junction bases: 7. The CDR3 extends over 16 amino acids. The CDR3 sequence is CASSLDRGDNPGELFF. The DNA for the CDR3 is TGCGCCAGCAGCTTGGACAGGGGGGACAACCCCGGGGAGCTGTTTTTT.

This rearrangement joins TRBV5-1 to TRBJ2-7, with D hard to call. The CDR3 loop spans 12 amino acids. Germline V lookup: CDR1 SGHRS, CDR2 YFSETQ. The V end was cut by 1 base, the J end by 2 bases, with 4 bases between. In DNA, the CDR3 is TGCGCCAGCAGCTTGACAGCCTACGAGCAGTACTTC. It is translated as CASSLTAYEQYF.

The V and J genes are TRBV2 and TRBJ1-4; 8 nucleotides agree with TRBD1. The CDR3 totals 13 residues. The germline V gene has CDR1 SNHLY and CDR2 FYNNEI. The V gene end was trimmed by 11 bases and the J gene end by 8 bases; junction bases not matched to a gene: 10. The CDR3 DNA sequence: TGTGCCTGGGCAGGGGGCTTCGGAGAAAAACTGTTTTTT. Its translation: CAWAGGFGEKLFF. The full variable domain, in which reference TRBV2 and TRBJ1-4 provide the parts outside the CDR3, is EPEVTQTPSHQVTQMGQEVILRCVPISNHLYFYWYRQILGQKVEFLVSFYNNEISEKSEIFDDQFSVERPDGSNFTLKIRSTKLEDSAMYFCAWAGGFGEKLFFGSGTQLSVL.

The sample holds a few counts of this clone. CDR3 protein: CASSFGSSLYEQYF. CDR3 DNA sequence: TGTGCCAGCAGCTTTGGTAGCTCCCTTTACGAGCAGTACTTC. The chain uses TRBV7-9 and TRBJ2-7; D remains unclear. V was cut by 3 bases and J by 4 bases, with 13 bases left in between. The CDR3 sequence is 14 residues long. Germline loops: CDR1 SEHNR, CDR2 FQNEAQ (reference sequence). Full variable domain (rest looked up from reference TRBV7-9 and TRBJ2-7): DTGVSQNPRHKITKRGQNVTFRCDPISEHNRLYWYRQTLGQGPEFLTYFQNEAQLEKSRLLSDRFSAERPKGSFSTLEIQRTEQGDSAMYLCASSFGSSLYEQYFGPGTRLTVT.

The CDR3 protein is CASSSQYYNSPLHF. The DNA of the CDR3 is TGTGCCAGCAGCTCACAGTACTATAATTCACCCCTCCACTTT. The chain carries TRBV5-4 and TRBJ1-6; D gene unclear. The CDR3 is made up of 14 amino acids. Germline CDR1 SGHNT, CDR2 YYREEE (reference sequence). V was cut by 3 bases and J by 3 bases, with 7 bases left in between.

This clone was seen more than once but under ten times. The chain is built from TRBV29-1 and TRBJ1-4; possibly TRBD1 for D (5 bases). Germline V CDR1 and CDR2: SQVTM, ANQGSEA. Trimming cost V 0 bases and J 8 bases, with 13 bases left between them. The CDR3 has 14 residues. CDR3 DNA: TGCAGCGTTGAAGAGGCGGGGGGAAGGGAAAAACTGTTTTTT. Translated: CSVEEAGGREKLFF.

The chain uses TRBV19 and TRBJ2-5, with 7 bases lining up with TRBD1. Germline V lookup: CDR1 LNHDA, CDR2 SQIVND (reference sequence). The length of the CDR3 is 12 residues. V lost 10 bases and J lost 5; bases outside the gene matches: 7. CDR3 region: CATRQGWETQYF. The CDR3 DNA follows: TGTGCCACCAGACAGGGTTGGGAGACCCAGTACTTC.

The chain uses TRBV24-1 and TRBJ1-1; the D gene is possibly TRBD1 (6 bases). V lost 10 bases and J 4 bases, leaving 24 bases between the germline ends. The CDR3 sequence is 16 residues long. Germline-derived CDR1 and CDR2 are KGHDR and SFDVKD. The CDR3 loop is CATATNREAPITEAFF. The CDR3, as DNA: TGTGCCACTGCTACGAACAGGGAAGCCCCTATCACTGAAGCTTTCTTT.

This clone has just one count. V gene TRBV5-1 combines with J gene TRBJ2-5, with D perhaps matching TRBD1 (6 bases). Per the germline V gene, CDR1 is SGHRS and CDR2 is YFSETQ. Between the trimmed V and J ends, which lost 5 bases and 5 bases, there was a span of 13 bases. This CDR3 is 13 amino acids long. The CDR3 reads CASSSGDVETQYF. CDR3 sequence (DNA): TGCGCCAGCAGTTCAGGGGACGTGGAGACCCAGTACTTC.

The gene calls are TRBV27 and TRBJ1-6, with 10 positions matching TRBD1. The CDR3 has 18 amino acids. Per germline, CDR1 MNHEY and CDR2 SMNVEV (reference sequence). The trim removed 2 bases at V and 1 base at J, leaving 5 bases unmatched. The CDR3 nucleotides read TGTGCCAGCAGTTTACCGACAGGGGGCCAGTCCTATAATTCACCCCTCCACTTT. This translates into CASSLPTGGQSYNSPLHF.

CDR3 sequence reads: CASSYRDEKLFF. The CDR3 DNA is TGTGCCAGCAGTTACCGGGATGAAAAACTGTTTTTT. The rearrangement uses TRBV6-2 or TRBV6-3 and TRBJ1-4; D unresolved. The CDR3 has 12 amino acids. Germline V gene data show CDR1 as MNHEY and CDR2 as SVGEGT. Trimming removed 2 bases from V and 6 bases from J, with 4 bases in between.

The rearrangement joins TRBV6-5 to TRBJ1-1; D gene uncertain. Per germline, CDR1 MNHEY and CDR2 SVGAGI. The CDR3 extends over 15 amino acids. Between the trimmed V and J ends, which lost 5 bases and 0 bases, there was a span of 13 bases. This CDR3 reads CASSRRGGLNTEAFF. The DNA of the CDR3 is TGTGCCAGCAGTCGAAGAGGAGGCCTGAACACTGAAGCTTTCTTT.

The rearrangement joins TRBV28 to TRBJ2-1; D remains ambiguous. The CDR3 extends over 13 amino acids. Germline V gene sequence: CDR1 MDHEN, CDR2 SYDVKM. V gave up 2 bases and J gave up 3 bases, with 5 bases separating them. CDR3 sequence reads: CASSLGGYNEQFF. The CDR3 DNA sequence: TGTGCCAGCAGTTTAGGCGGCTACAATGAGCAGTTCTTC. The whole variable domain, filled in from reference TRBV28 and TRBJ2-1, reads DVKVTQSSRYLVKRTGEKVFLECVQDMDHENMFWYRQDPGLGLRLIYFSYDVKMKEKGDIPEGYSVSREKKERFSLILESASTNQTSMYLCASSLGGYNEQFFGPGTRLTVL.